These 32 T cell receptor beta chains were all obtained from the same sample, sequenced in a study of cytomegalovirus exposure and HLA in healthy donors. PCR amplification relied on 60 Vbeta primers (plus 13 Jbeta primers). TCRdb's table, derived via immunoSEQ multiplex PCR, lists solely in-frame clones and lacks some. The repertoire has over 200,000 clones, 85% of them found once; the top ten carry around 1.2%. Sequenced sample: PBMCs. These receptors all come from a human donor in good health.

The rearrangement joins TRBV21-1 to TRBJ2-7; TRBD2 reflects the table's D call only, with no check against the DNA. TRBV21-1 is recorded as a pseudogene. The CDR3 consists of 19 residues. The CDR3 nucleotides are TGTGCCAGCAGCAAAGCTGGCGGACTAGCGGGAGTTTGGAGGTACGAGCAGTACTTC. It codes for CASSKAGGLAGVWRYEQYF.

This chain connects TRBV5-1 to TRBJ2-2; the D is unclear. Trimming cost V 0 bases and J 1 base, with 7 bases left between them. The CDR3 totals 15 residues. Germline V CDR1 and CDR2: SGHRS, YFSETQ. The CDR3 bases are TGCGCCAGCAGCTTGGTTGGCGGGAACACCGGGGAGCTGTTTTTT. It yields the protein CASSLVGGNTGELFF.

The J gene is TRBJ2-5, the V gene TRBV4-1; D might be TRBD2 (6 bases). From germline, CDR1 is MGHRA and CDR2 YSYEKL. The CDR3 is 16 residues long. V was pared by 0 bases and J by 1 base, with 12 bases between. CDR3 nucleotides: TGCGCCAGCAGCCAAGAGGGGAGGACACCCCAAGAGACCCAGTACTTC. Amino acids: CASSQEGRTPQETQYF.

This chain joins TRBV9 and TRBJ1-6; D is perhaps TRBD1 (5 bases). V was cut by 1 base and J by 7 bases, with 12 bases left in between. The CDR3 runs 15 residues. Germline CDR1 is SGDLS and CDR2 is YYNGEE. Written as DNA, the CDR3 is TGTGCCAGCAGCGTATTTGTGACAGAAAATTCACCCCTCCACTTT. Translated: CASSVFVTENSPLHF.

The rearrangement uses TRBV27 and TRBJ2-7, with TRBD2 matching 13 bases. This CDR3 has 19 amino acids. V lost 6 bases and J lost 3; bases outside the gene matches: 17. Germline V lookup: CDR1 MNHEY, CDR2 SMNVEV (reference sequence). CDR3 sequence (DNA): TGTGCCAGCAGCTCCCCGGGACTAGCGGGGAGCGGCACAAACTACGAGCAGTACTTC. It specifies CASSSPGLAGSGTNYEQYF.

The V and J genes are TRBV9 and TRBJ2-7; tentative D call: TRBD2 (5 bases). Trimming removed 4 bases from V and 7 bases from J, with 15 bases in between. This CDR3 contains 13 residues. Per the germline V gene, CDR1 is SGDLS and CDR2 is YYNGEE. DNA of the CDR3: TGTGCCAGCAGCCCAATCCGGGCGGGTGAGCAGTACTTC. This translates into CASSPIRAGEQYF.

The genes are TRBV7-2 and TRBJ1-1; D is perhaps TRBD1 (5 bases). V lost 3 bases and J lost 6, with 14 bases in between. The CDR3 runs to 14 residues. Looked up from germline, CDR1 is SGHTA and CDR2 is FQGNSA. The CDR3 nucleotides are TGTGCCAGCAGCTTTCGGGGCGGGGTTTCTGAAGCTTTCTTT. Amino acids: CASSFRGGVSEAFF.

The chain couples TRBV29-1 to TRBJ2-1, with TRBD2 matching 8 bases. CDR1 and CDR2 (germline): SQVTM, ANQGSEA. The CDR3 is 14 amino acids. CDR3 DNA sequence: TGCACCAGCCGGGGGGGAGACGTCGGCAATGAGCAGTTCTTC. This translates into CTSRGGDVGNEQFF.

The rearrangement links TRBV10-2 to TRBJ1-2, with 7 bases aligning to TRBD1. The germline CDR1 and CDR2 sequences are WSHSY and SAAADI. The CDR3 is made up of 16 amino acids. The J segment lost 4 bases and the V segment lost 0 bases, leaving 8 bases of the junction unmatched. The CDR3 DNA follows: TGCGCCAGCAGTGAGTCCCCGACAGGGCGTAGCTATGGCTACACCTTC. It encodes CASSESPTGRSYGYTF.

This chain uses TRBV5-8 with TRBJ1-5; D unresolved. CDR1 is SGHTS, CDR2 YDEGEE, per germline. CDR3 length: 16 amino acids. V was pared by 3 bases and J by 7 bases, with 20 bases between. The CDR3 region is CASSYRGREGRQPQHF. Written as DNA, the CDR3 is TGTGCCAGCAGCTATCGTGGACGGGAAGGGCGACAGCCCCAGCATTTT.

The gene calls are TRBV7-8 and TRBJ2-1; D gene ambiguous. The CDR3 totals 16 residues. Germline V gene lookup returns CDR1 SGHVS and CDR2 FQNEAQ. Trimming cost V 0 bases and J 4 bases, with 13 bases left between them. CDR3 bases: TGTGCCAGCAGCTTAGCCGTTGCGGAACTTTACAATGAGCAGTTCTTC. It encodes CASSLAVAELYNEQFF.

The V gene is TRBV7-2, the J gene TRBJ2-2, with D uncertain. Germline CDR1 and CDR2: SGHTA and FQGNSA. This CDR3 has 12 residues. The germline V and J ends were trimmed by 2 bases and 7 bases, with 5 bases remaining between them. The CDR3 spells CASSLFGGELFF. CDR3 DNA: TGTGCCAGCAGCTTATTCGGCGGGGAGCTGTTTTTT. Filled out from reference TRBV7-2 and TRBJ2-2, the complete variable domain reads GAGVSQSPSNKVTEKGKDVELRCDPISGHTALYWYRQSLGQGLEFLIYFQGNSAPDKSGLPSDRFSAERTGGSVSTLTIQRTQQEDSAVYLCASSLFGGELFFGEGSRLTVL.

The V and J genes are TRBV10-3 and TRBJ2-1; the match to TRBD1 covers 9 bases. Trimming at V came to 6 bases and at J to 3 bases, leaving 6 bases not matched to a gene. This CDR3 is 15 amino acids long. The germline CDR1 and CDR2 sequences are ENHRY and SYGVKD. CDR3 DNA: TGTGCCATCAGCGGGAGACAGGGGGACTACAATGAGCAGTTCTTC. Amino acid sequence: CAISGRQGDYNEQFF.

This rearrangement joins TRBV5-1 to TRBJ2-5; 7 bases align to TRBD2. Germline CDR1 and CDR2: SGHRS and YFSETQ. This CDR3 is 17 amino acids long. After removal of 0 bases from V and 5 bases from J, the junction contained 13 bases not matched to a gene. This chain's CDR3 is CASSLAFGGGPGETQYF. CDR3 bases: TGCGCCAGCAGCTTGGCTTTTGGGGGAGGGCCGGGTGAGACCCAGTACTTC.

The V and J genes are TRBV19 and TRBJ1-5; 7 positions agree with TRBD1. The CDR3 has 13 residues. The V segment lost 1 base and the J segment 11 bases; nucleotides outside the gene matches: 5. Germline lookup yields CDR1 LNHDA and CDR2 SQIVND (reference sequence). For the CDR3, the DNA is TGTGCCAGTAGTATAGCCCGGGACAGCTCCCAGCATTTT. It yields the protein CASSIARDSSQHF.

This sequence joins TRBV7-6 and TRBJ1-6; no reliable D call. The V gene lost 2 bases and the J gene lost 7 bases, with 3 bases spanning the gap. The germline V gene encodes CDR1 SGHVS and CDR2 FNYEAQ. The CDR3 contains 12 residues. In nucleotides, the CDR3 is TGTGCCAGCAGCTTACAGAATTCACCCCTCCACTTT. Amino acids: CASSLQNSPLHF.

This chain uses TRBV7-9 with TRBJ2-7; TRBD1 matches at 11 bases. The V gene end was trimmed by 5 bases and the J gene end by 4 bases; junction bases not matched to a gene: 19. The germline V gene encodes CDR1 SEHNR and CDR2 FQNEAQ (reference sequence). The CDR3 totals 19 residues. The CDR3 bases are TGTGCCAGCAGCCCAATCACGGGACAAGGACAGGGGGCAGTGTACGAGCAGTACTTC. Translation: CASSPITGQGQGAVYEQYF.

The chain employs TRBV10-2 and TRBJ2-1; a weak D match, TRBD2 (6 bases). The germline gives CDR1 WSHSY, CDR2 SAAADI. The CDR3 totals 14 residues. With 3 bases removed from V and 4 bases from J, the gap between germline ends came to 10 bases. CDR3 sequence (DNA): TGCGCCAGCAGTGATCGGAGGGATTACAATGAGCAGTTCTTC. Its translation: CASSDRRDYNEQFF.

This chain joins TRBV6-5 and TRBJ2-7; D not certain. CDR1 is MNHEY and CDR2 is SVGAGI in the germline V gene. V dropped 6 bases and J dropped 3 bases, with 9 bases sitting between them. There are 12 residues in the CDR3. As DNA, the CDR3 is TGTGCCAGCAGGGGCTGGAACTACGAGCAGTACTTC. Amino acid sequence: CASRGWNYEQYF.

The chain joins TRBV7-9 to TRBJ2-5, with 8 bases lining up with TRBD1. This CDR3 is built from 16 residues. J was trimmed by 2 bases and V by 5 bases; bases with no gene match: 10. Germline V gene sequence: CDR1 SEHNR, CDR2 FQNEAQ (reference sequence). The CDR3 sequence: CASSRTGGTNQETQYF. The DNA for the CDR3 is TGTGCCAGCAGCCGTACAGGGGGGACAAATCAAGAGACCCAGTACTTC.

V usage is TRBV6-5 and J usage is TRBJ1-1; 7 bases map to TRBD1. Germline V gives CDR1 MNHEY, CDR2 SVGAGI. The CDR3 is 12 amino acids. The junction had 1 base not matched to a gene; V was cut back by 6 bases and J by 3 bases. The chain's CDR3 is CASRRGHTEAFF. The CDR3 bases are TGTGCCAGCAGGAGGGGGCACACTGAAGCTTTCTTT.

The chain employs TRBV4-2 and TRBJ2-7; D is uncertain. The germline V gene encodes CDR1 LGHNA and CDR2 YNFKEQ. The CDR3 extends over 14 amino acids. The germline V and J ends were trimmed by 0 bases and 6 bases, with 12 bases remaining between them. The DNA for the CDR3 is TGTGCCAGCAGCCAAGAAATGGAGTCCCCCGAGCAGTACTTC. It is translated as CASSQEMESPEQYF.

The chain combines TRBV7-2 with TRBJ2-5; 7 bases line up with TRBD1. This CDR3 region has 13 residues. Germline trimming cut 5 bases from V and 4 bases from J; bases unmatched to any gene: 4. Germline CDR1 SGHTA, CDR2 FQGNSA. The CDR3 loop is CASSRNRGETQYF. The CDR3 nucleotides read TGTGCCAGCAGCCGAAACAGGGGAGAGACCCAGTACTTC.

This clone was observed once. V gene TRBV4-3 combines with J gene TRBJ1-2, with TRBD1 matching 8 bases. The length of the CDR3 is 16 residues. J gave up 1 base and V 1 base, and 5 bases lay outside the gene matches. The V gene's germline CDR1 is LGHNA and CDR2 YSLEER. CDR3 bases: TGCGCCAGCAGCCAAGGCGGGACAGGCCTTAACTATGGCTACACCTTC. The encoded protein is CASSQGGTGLNYGYTF.

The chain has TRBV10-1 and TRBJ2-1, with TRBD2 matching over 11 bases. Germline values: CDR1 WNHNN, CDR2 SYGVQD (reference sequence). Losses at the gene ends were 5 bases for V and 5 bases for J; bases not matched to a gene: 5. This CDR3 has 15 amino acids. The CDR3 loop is CASSRLAGGNNEQFF. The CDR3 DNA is TGCGCCAGCAGTCGCCTAGCGGGAGGAAACAATGAGCAGTTCTTC.

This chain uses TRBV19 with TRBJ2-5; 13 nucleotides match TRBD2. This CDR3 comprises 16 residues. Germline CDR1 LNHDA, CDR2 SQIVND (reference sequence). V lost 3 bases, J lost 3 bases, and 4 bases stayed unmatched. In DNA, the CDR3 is TGTGCCAGTAGTATCAGGGGGACTAGCGGGAAAGAGACCCAGTACTTC. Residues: CASSIRGTSGKETQYF.

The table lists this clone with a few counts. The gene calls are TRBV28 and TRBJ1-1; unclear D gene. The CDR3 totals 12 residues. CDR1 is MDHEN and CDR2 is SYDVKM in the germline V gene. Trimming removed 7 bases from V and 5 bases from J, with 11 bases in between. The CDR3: CASKTRWTEAFF. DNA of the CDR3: TGTGCCAGCAAGACGAGGTGGACTGAAGCTTTCTTT.

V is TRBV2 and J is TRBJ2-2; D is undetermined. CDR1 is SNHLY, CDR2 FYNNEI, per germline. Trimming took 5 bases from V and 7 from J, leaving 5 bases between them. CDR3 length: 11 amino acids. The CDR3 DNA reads TGTGCCAGCAGTTCGTACGGGGAGCTGTTTTTT. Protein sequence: CASSSYGELFF.

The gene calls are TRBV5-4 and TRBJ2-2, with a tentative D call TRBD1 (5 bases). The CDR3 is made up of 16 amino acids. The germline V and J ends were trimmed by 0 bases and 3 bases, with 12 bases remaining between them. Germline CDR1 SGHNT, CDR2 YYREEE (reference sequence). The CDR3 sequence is CASSLGAGKDTGELFF. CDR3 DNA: TGTGCCAGCAGCTTGGGGGCAGGGAAGGACACCGGGGAGCTGTTTTTT.

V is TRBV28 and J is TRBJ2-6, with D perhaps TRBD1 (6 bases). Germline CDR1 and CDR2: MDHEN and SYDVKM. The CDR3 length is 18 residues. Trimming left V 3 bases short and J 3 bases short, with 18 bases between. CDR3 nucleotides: TGTGCCAGCAGTTTTAGCGACAGGTTGTCAGTTGGGGCCAACGTCCTGACTTTC. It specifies CASSFSDRLSVGANVLTF.

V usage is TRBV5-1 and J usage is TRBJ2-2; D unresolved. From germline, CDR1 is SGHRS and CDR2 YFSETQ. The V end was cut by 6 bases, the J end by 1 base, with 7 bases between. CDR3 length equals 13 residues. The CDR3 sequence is CASILENTGELFF. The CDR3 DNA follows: TGCGCCAGCATTCTAGAGAACACCGGGGAGCTGTTTTTT. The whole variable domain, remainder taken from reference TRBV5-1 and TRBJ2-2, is KAGVTQTPRYLIKTRGQQVTLSCSPISGHRSVSWYQQTPGQGLQFLFEYFSETQRNKGNFPGRFSGRQFSNSRSEMNVSTLELGDSALYLCASILENTGELFFGEGSRLTVL.

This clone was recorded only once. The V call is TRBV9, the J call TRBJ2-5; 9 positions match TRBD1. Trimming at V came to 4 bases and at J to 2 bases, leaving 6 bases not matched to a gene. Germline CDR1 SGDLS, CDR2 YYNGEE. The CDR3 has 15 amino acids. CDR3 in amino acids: CASSIRQGEQETQYF. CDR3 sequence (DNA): TGTGCCAGCAGCATCCGACAGGGGGAACAAGAGACCCAGTACTTC.